This TCR beta chain was documented in a study of blood T cell repertoires in COVID-19. Overall study: Samples came from the United States, Italy and Spain, spanning acute and convalescent COVID-19. The analysed material was cDNA or gDNA that came from T cells, B-cell-depleted T cells, or PBMCs.

Germline V gene data show CDR1 as LGHNT and CDR2 as FRNRAP. V gave up 0 bases and J gave up 6 bases; unmatched junction bases: 5. The CDR3 has 16 residues. Clones were sequenced by immunoSEQ multiplex PCR, and TCRdb holds only the in-frame ones, with some missing. Counted here are about 180,000 clones, approximately 80% occurring once; the ten biggest clones make up approximately 15%. Participants were aged 18 to 89 years, lived in around 22 US areas, and enrolled virtually. This clone was recorded only once. The clonotype was recovered from a man aged 55 to 70 who had been exposed to COVID-19. Sequencing was performed on PBMCs or T cells enriched from blood (not recorded which). This chain joins TRBV12-5 and TRBJ2-2, with 9 bases aligning to TRBD2. CDR3 in amino acids: CASGLVIAGDPGELFF. The CDR3 region has the DNA TGTGCTAGTGGTTTGGTGATAGCGGGAGATCCCGGGGAGCTGTTTTTT.